A single sample gave rise to the 15 T cell receptor beta chains below, sequenced in a study of T cell clonality in common variable immunodeficiency (dated by TCRdb to the mid-2010s). Libraries were constructed by the immunoSEQ multiplex PCR assay. Held by TCRdb, this immuneACCESS table contains in-frame sequences only and omits some clones. Under half of the omission traces to an unresolved V gene where checked; the cause of the rest is unknown. Here the sample lists under 65,000 clones, none seen once only. The ten top clones hold about 0.9% of the sample. The specimen sequenced was peripheral blood mononuclear cells. The receptors shown here come from a person aged 18 to 69 in good health.

This clone was seen a few times. The read is 3 residues too short to cover the CDR3 end, so that end is filled in from the germline J gene. V is TRBV19 and J is TRBJ1-1, with D possibly matching TRBD1 (5 bases). This CDR3 region has 13 residues. V lost 6 bases to trimming and J lost 2 bases, with 10 bases between them. CDR1 is LNHDA and CDR2 is SQIVND in the germline V gene (reference sequence). The CDR3 loop is CASRTQGNTEAFF. The covered CDR3 bases are TGTGCCAGTAGGACTCAGGGTAACACTGAA.

This clone appeared many times. The read falls 3 residues short of the CDR3 end, and the missing part is taken from the germline J gene. V gene TRBV5-1 combines with J gene TRBJ1-1, with D unresolved. The V end was cut by 0 bases, the J end by 1 base, with 13 bases between. CDR1 and CDR2 from the germline V gene are SGHRS and YFSETQ. The CDR3 contains 16 residues. CDR3 sequence reads: CASSLGRLTGNTEAFF. The sequenced part of the CDR3 DNA is TGCGCCAGCAGCTTGGGGCGACTGACGGGGAACACTGAA.

As for this clone: The CDR3 extends 3 residues past the end of the read, so its final part is completed from the germline J gene. The chain recombines TRBV10-2 with TRBJ2-2; maybe TRBD2 (7 bases). The CDR3 has 15 amino acids. CDR1 WSHSY and CDR2 SAAADI come from the germline V gene. Trimming pared 7 bases from V and 4 bases from J, leaving 16 bases between. The CDR3 DNA, read in part, is TGCGCCAGCACCCTAGGGGGGGTTGGCACCGGGGAG. The encoded protein is CASTLGGVGTGE. In full, the CDR3 is CASTLGGVGTGELFF.

This clone came up many times. The read comes to an end 3 residues before the CDR3 does, leaving the germline J gene to fill in the end. The rearrangement joins TRBV20-1 to TRBJ1-3, with TRBD1 identical over 9 bases. The CDR3 has 15 residues. V lost 2 bases and J lost 5; bases outside the gene matches: 7. The germline gives CDR1 DFQATT, CDR2 SNEGSKA (reference sequence). The CDR3 is CSARLWGQGRNTIYF. The CDR3 DNA, read in part, is TGCAGTGCTAGACTTTGGGGACAGGGACGAAACACC.

This clone showed up many times. The DNA ends 3 residues before the CDR3 does, and the rest of the CDR3 is filled in from the germline J gene. This chain joins TRBV5-1 and TRBJ2-7, with 7 bases aligning to TRBD1. After removal of 5 bases from V and 3 bases from J, the junction contained 8 bases not matched to a gene. Germline V gene data show CDR1 as SGHRS and CDR2 as YFSETQ. CDR3 size: 14 residues. CDR3 DNA (partial): TGCGCCAGCAGTACCACAGGGGACAACTACGAG. Amino acid sequence: CASSTTGDNYE. The entire CDR3 reads CASSTTGDNYEQYF.

This clone came up many times. Coverage ceases 3 residues before the CDR3 finishes, and the germline J gene fills in the end. V gene TRBV28 combines with J gene TRBJ1-2, with 7 bases lining up with TRBD1. CDR1 MDHEN and CDR2 SYDVKM come from the germline V gene. This CDR3 region has 13 residues. Partial CDR3 DNA: TGTGCCAGCGGGGGCAGGGGGGTAGAGGGC. As protein: CASGGRGVEG. The entire CDR3 protein is CASGGRGVEGYTF.

Many counts were recorded for this clone. The CDR3 end is not reached by the read, which stops 3 residues before it; the germline J gene fills it in. The chain employs TRBV5-5 and TRBJ2-5; D perhaps matches TRBD2 (6 bases). The V and J ends lost 6 bases and 5 bases respectively, with 20 bases between them. Germline CDR1 is SGHKS and CDR2 is YYEKEE (reference sequence). The CDR3 runs 15 residues. The CDR3 sequence: CASTTVAAPLETQYF. CDR3 bases read: TGTGCCAGCACAACAGTAGCGGCGCCTCTGGAGACC.

This clone showed up many times. The read terminates 3 residues ahead of where the CDR3 ends, so the germline J gene completes it. The sample contains more than one DNA sequence encoding this CDR3. The rearrangement joins TRBV19 to TRBJ2-1; 9 bases map to TRBD2. V lost 6 bases, J lost 3 bases, and 6 bases stayed unmatched. The CDR3 extends over 15 amino acids. The germline V gene has CDR1 LNHDA and CDR2 SQIVND (reference sequence). The DNA read from the CDR3 is TGTGCCAGTAGCATTACTAGCGGGTACTACAATGAG. Translation gives CASSITSGYYNE. From start to end, the CDR3 is CASSITSGYYNEQFF. Together with reference TRBV19 and TRBJ2-1, the CDR3 gives the full variable domain: DGGITQSPKYLFRKEGQNVTLSCEQNLNHDAMYWYRQDPGQGLRLIYYSQIVNDFQKGDIAEGYSVSREKKESFPLTVTSAQKNPTAFYLCASSITSGYYNEQFFGPGTRLTVL.

With regard to this clone: Read coverage stops 3 residues before the CDR3 terminus; the germline J gene supplies the remainder. This rearrangement joins TRBV20-1 to TRBJ1-3; 7 positions agree with TRBD1. V shed 3 bases and J 7 bases; nucleotides not matched to a gene: 6. Germline loops: CDR1 DFQATT, CDR2 SNEGSKA (reference sequence). CDR3 length: 13 residues. CDR3 residues: CSARGTAKNTIYF. CDR3 bases read: TGCAGTGCTAGGGGGACAGCAAAGAACACC.

This clone was seen at least ten times. The CDR3 is cut off 3 residues early in the read; its end comes from the germline J gene. The rearrangement links TRBV20-1 to TRBJ1-2; D possibly corresponds to TRBD1 (5 bases). The CDR3 length is 14 residues. Germline lookup yields CDR1 DFQATT and CDR2 SNEGSKA (reference sequence). Trimming pared 5 bases from V and 0 bases from J, leaving 13 bases between. The sequenced CDR3 bases are TGCAGTGCTCAGGCTTCGGGGGCTAACTATGGC. Translating gives CSAQASGANYG. The CDR3 in full is CSAQASGANYGYTF.

In this sample, this clone turned up many times. The read terminates 3 residues ahead of where the CDR3 ends, so the germline J gene completes it. The chain recombines TRBV9 with TRBJ2-3, with 12 bases identical to TRBD2. The CDR3 extends over 16 amino acids. With V trimmed by 7 bases and J by 3 bases, 9 bases remained unmatched. Looked up from germline, CDR1 is SGDLS and CDR2 is YYNGEE. CDR3 DNA, as far as it was read: TGTGCCAGCGACGTAGGACTAGCGGGATCAACAGATACG. As protein: CASDVGLAGSTDT. From start to end, the CDR3 is CASDVGLAGSTDTQYF.

Details on this clone: The read falls 3 residues short of the CDR3 end, and the missing part is taken from the germline J gene. This sequence joins TRBV20-1 and TRBJ1-2; possible D gene TRBD1, 5 bases. The V gene lost 2 bases and the J gene lost 3 bases, with 10 bases spanning the gap. Germline V gene sequence: CDR1 DFQATT, CDR2 SNEGSKA (reference sequence). There are 13 residues in the CDR3. The CDR3 loop is CSARYGADYGYTF. The CDR3 bases that were read are TGCAGTGCTAGATATGGGGCAGACTATGGC.

This clone was seen ten or more times. Read sequence stops 3 residues before the CDR3 end, and the germline J gene provides the missing end. The chain couples TRBV20-1 to TRBJ2-5; 10 bases fit TRBD2. CDR1 is DFQATT and CDR2 is SNEGSKA in the germline V gene (reference sequence). This CDR3 is 13 amino acids long. CDR3 bases read: TGCGTCGGGGGGACTAGCGTTCCGGAGACC. Translating it yields CVGGTSVPET. The complete CDR3 protein is CVGGTSVPETQYF.

This clone has at least ten counts. The read ends 3 residues shy of where the CDR3 ends; the end is completed using the germline J gene. This rearrangement joins TRBV9 to TRBJ2-1; 9 nucleotides line up with TRBD2. The CDR3 totals 16 residues. V trimming: 3 bases; J trimming: 2 bases; junction bases outside the gene matches: 6. The V gene's germline CDR1 is SGDLS and CDR2 YYNGEE. The DNA read from the CDR3 is TGTGCCAGCAGCGAGAGAATAGCGGGAGCCTACAATGAG. As protein: CASSERIAGAYNE. The full-length CDR3 reads as CASSERIAGAYNEQFF.

This clone was seen a few times. A much more abundant neighbour one base away suggests this may be a read error. The CDR3 extends 3 residues past the end of the read, so its final part is completed from the germline J gene. This chain links TRBV7-9 with TRBJ1-4; a weak D match, TRBD1 (6 bases). V was clipped by 0 bases and J by 5 bases, with 10 bases between them. The CDR3 totals 15 residues. The germline gives CDR1 SEHNR, CDR2 FQNEAQ (reference sequence). CDR3 loop: CASSLAAGVNEKLFF. The covered CDR3 bases are TGTGCCAGCAGCTTAGCGGCAGGGGTCAATGAAAAA.